One sample yielded the 28 T cell receptor beta chains listed below, sequenced in a study of T cells in localized non-small cell lung cancer. Some clones are missing from TCRdb's copy, which holds only in-frame ones; the method was immunoSEQ multiplex PCR. The sample has 2,500 to 3,000 clones, approximately 21% seen once. The sample was lung tumor tissue, taken before any cancer treatment. The receptors come from a male donor older than 55 with stage II squamous cell lung carcinoma.

Ten or more counts support this clone. The gene calls are TRBV11-3 and TRBJ2-7; D is undetermined. V lost 2 bases and J 2 bases, leaving 10 bases between the germline ends. CDR3 length: 14 residues. From germline, CDR1 is SGHNT and CDR2 YENEEA. CDR3 nucleotides: TGTGCCAGCAGCTTACAGGACGGACCCTACGAGCAGTACTTC. Translating gives CASSLQDGPYEQYF.

The table lists this clone with a few counts. The chain couples TRBV19 to TRBJ2-1; weak D call: TRBD2 (5 bases). The CDR3 spans 14 residues. The germline gives CDR1 LNHDA, CDR2 SQIVND (reference sequence). Deletions cut 3 bases from V and 9 bases from J, with 15 bases between. This CDR3 reads CASSMRAELSEQFF. CDR3 nucleotide sequence: TGTGCCAGTAGTATGCGAGCGGAGTTGAGTGAGCAGTTCTTC.

In its sample, this clone was seen a few times. V and J are TRBV14 and TRBJ1-1; tentative D call: TRBD1 (5 bases). The CDR3 runs to 15 residues. The V end was cut by 4 bases, the J end by 1 base, with 13 bases between. In germline, CDR1 is SGHDN, CDR2 FVKESK. The CDR3 sequence is CASSPIGQGNTEAFF. Here the CDR3 DNA reads TGTGCCAGCAGCCCTATTGGGCAGGGGAACACTGAAGCTTTCTTT. The full variable domain, completed using reference TRBV14 and TRBJ1-1, is EAGVTQFPSHSVIEKGQTVTLRCDPISGHDNLYWYRRVMGKEIKFLLHFVKESKQDESGMPNNRFLAERTGGTYSTLKVQPAELEDSGVYFCASSPIGQGNTEAFFGQGTRLTVV.

This clone was seen a handful of times. The chain has TRBV9 and TRBJ2-5, with no clear D. This CDR3 region has 13 residues. The germline V gene has CDR1 SGDLS and CDR2 YYNGEE. Trimming took off 5 bases at V and 5 bases at J, with 13 bases between the two ends. The CDR3 loop is CASSDQTGETQYF. The CDR3 DNA is TGTGCCAGCAGTGACCAGACTGGGGAGACCCAGTACTTC.

This clone turned up a few times. The chain uses TRBV11-3 and TRBJ2-6; maybe TRBD1 (5 bases). V was shortened by 5 bases and J by 4 bases, with 15 bases between the two germline ends. The CDR3 loop spans 16 amino acids. The germline CDR1 and CDR2 sequences are SGHNT and YENEEA. CDR3 in amino acids: CASSQGTGAGANVLTF. CDR3 nucleotide sequence: TGTGCCAGCAGCCAGGGAACCGGCGCGGGGGCCAACGTCCTGACTTTC.

This clone has just a few counts. The chain carries TRBV6-8 and TRBJ2-3; TRBD2 agrees at 8 bases. This CDR3 contains 17 residues. Germline V CDR1 and CDR2: MNHGY, SAAAGT. The V gene end was trimmed by 0 bases and the J gene end by 5 bases; junction bases not matched to a gene: 10. CDR3 amino acids: CASSYSWGRGAKDTQYF. The CDR3 DNA reads TGTGCCAGCAGTTACTCGTGGGGGCGGGGGGCCAAAGATACGCAGTATTTT.

Within the sample, this clone is medium-sized. The V gene is TRBV11-3, the J gene TRBJ2-1; D is perhaps TRBD2 (6 bases). The CDR3 spans 15 residues. Germline-derived CDR1 and CDR2 are SGHNT and YENEEA. V was shortened by 7 bases and J by 3 bases, with 16 bases between the two germline ends. CDR3: CASKSGEAYYNEQFF. As DNA, the CDR3 is TGTGCCAGCAAGTCGGGGGAGGCATACTACAATGAGCAGTTCTTC.

This clone has more than one count but fewer than ten. This chain connects TRBV6-8 to TRBJ1-6; possibly TRBD1 for D (5 bases). V shed 5 bases and J shed 10 bases, with 18 bases lying between them. There are 15 residues in the CDR3. CDR1 and CDR2 (germline): MNHGY, SAAAGT. In DNA, the CDR3 is TGTGCCAGCAGTGCCGTTAGGGGTACGGAGTCACCCCTCCACTTT. It translates to CASSAVRGTESPLHF.

The V gene is TRBV11-3, the J gene TRBJ1-1; 7 bases align to TRBD1. V gave up 5 bases and J gave up 2 bases; unmatched junction bases: 8. Germline CDR1 reads SGHNT; CDR2 reads YENEEA. The CDR3 runs to 15 residues. CDR3 in DNA: TGTGCCAGCAGCCAGGGGGGGGACTCAAACACTGAAGCTTTCTTT. Amino acid sequence: CASSQGGDSNTEAFF. Variable domain in full (rest from reference TRBV11-3 and TRBJ1-1): EAGVVQSPRYKIIEKKQPVAFWCNPISGHNTLYWYLQNLGQGPELLIRYENEEAVDDSQLPKDRFSAERLKGVDSTLKIQPAELGDSAVYLCASSQGGDSNTEAFFGQGTRLTVV.

The chain joins TRBV9 to TRBJ1-4; a possible D gene is TRBD1 (5 bases). Germline assignment: CDR1 SGDLS and CDR2 YYNGEE. Deletions cut 4 bases from V and 8 bases from J, with 15 bases between. This CDR3 is 14 amino acids long. In nucleotides, the CDR3 is TGTGCCAGCAGCCCCCAGGGTGAGGGAGAAAAACTGTTTTTT. This codes for CASSPQGEGEKLFF.

This CDR3 reads CASSPDGQRGYTF. The CDR3 DNA is TGTGCCAGCTCACCGGATGGACAGCGTGGCTACACCTTC. V and J are TRBV18 and TRBJ1-2; tentatively, D is TRBD1 (6 bases). Trimming pared 3 bases from V and 7 bases from J, leaving 12 bases between. The CDR3 runs to 13 residues. Germline lookup yields CDR1 KGHSH and CDR2 LQKENI.

In this sample, this clone turned up a few times. The gene calls are TRBV28 and TRBJ2-5; D gene ambiguous. The germline V gene encodes CDR1 MDHEN and CDR2 SYDVKM. CDR3 size: 13 residues. Trimming removed 5 bases from V and 1 base from J, with 8 bases in between. CDR3 nucleotide sequence: TGTGCCAGCAGTCCCGGTTTCCAAGAGACCCAGTACTTC. Its translation: CASSPGFQETQYF.

This clone was seen only a few times. J is TRBJ2-7 and V is TRBV11-3; possible D gene TRBD1, 6 bases. The CDR3 runs to 16 residues. In germline, CDR1 is SGHNT, CDR2 YENEEA. V gave up 2 bases and J gave up 2 bases, with 16 bases separating them. In nucleotides, the CDR3 is TGTGCCAGCAGCTTAAGTATTGCAGGGGAAGCCTACGAGCAGTACTTC. Translating gives CASSLSIAGEAYEQYF. The whole variable domain, remainder taken from reference TRBV11-3 and TRBJ2-7, is EAGVVQSPRYKIIEKKQPVAFWCNPISGHNTLYWYLQNLGQGPELLIRYENEEAVDDSQLPKDRFSAERLKGVDSTLKIQPAELGDSAVYLCASSLSIAGEAYEQYFGPGTRLTVT.

This sequence joins TRBV15 and TRBJ2-5; 8 positions match TRBD2. Trimming took 3 bases from V and 4 from J; bases not matched to a gene: 4. This CDR3 spans 14 amino acids. CDR1 and CDR2 (germline): LNHNV, YYDKDF (reference sequence). CDR3 bases: TGTGCCACCAGCAGCGGGGGGGCAGGAGAGACCCAGTACTTC. It encodes CATSSGGAGETQYF.

The table lists this clone with a few counts. The chain links TRBV6-8 to TRBJ1-5, with D maybe TRBD1 (5 bases). Trimming shortened V by 6 bases and J by 2 bases, and 5 bases separated the two germline ends. Germline assignment: CDR1 MNHGY and CDR2 SAAAGT. CDR3 length equals 12 residues. In DNA, the CDR3 is TGTGCCAGCAGACAGGGCAATCAGCCCCAGCATTTT. It encodes CASRQGNQPQHF.

This clone is deemed hyperexpanded (1% or more). The V call is TRBV11-3, the J call TRBJ1-1; D is unresolved. CDR3 length equals 16 residues. Trimming removed 0 bases from V and 1 base from J, with 12 bases in between. Germline assignment: CDR1 SGHNT and CDR2 YENEEA. The CDR3 is CASSLDLIAPNTEAFF. CDR3 DNA: TGTGCCAGCAGCTTAGATTTAATTGCACCGAACACTGAAGCTTTCTTT.

J is TRBJ2-1 and V is TRBV11-3; D may be TRBD1 or TRBD2 (5 bases each). The CDR3 has 15 residues. Trimming cost V 4 bases and J 6 bases, with 16 bases left between them. In germline, CDR1 is SGHNT, CDR2 YENEEA. For the CDR3, the DNA is TGTGCCAGCAGCTCCGAGGGGAGACAGTTCAATGAGCAGTTCTTC. Translation gives CASSSEGRQFNEQFF.

This clone was seen a handful of times. One end of the junction does not line up with germline, which may come from a read error. V is TRBV6-8 and J is TRBJ2-3; TRBD2 matches at 11 bases. The CDR3 has 13 residues. Germline-derived CDR1 and CDR2 are MNHGY and SAAAGT. CDR3 sequence: CASYSTRTSGLNF. DNA of the CDR3: TGTGCCAGCTACTCAACGAGGACTAGCGGGCTTAATTTT.

This clone was observed a handful of times. V is TRBV6-8 and J is TRBJ2-6; D remains unclear. Trimming shortened V by 10 bases and J by 4 bases, and 20 bases separated the two germline ends. In germline, CDR1 is MNHGY, CDR2 SAAAGT. CDR3 length: 16 amino acids. The CDR3 DNA sequence: TGTGCCATCAGCCGTGGCGATGTAACCGGGGCCAACGTCCTGACTTTC. Protein product: CAISRGDVTGANVLTF.

This clone was seen a few times. This chain links TRBV11-3 with TRBJ2-3; D is unresolved. V was clipped by 3 bases and J by 4 bases, with 11 bases between them. CDR3 length: 14 residues. Germline CDR1 is SGHNT and CDR2 is YENEEA. Here the CDR3 DNA reads TGTGCCAGCAGCTTGGTTCCTGGGGCAGATACGCAGTATTTT. Translation: CASSLVPGADTQYF.

By its share, this clone is medium-sized (0.01 to 0.1%). The V and J genes are TRBV11-3 and TRBJ2-7, with 10 bases fitting TRBD1. With V trimmed by 6 bases and J by 5 bases, 7 bases remained unmatched. The CDR3 length is 14 residues. CDR1 and CDR2 from the germline V gene are SGHNT and YENEEA. The CDR3: CASRSGTGDNEQYF. The DNA of the CDR3 is TGTGCCAGCAGGTCCGGGACAGGGGACAACGAGCAGTACTTC.

This clone appeared once. The chain uses TRBV18 and TRBJ1-2; D may be TRBD1 (5 bases). V lost 3 bases, J lost 4 bases, and 21 bases lay in between. This CDR3 has 17 residues. Germline values: CDR1 KGHSH, CDR2 LQKENI. In nucleotides, the CDR3 is TGTGCCAGCTCACCGATCCCCGGGGGAATGGGGAGCTATGGCTACACCTTC. Encoded protein: CASSPIPGGMGSYGYTF.

The J gene is TRBJ2-2, the V gene TRBV9; 9 bases map to TRBD2. The CDR3 sequence is 14 residues long. After removal of 4 bases from V and 4 bases from J, the junction contained 2 bases not matched to a gene. Germline V gene data show CDR1 as SGDLS and CDR2 as YYNGEE. CDR3 residues: CASSISGGTGELFF. The CDR3 DNA reads as TGTGCCAGCAGCATTAGCGGGGGCACCGGGGAGCTGTTTTTT.

V gene TRBV5-1 combines with J gene TRBJ2-3; D gene uncertain. This CDR3 comprises 14 residues. Germline lookup yields CDR1 SGHRS and CDR2 YFSETQ. Trimming removed 0 bases at V and 6 bases at J, with 11 bases between. CDR3 sequence: CASSLAAVQDTQYF. DNA of the CDR3: TGCGCCAGCAGCTTGGCCGCGGTGCAGGATACGCAGTATTTT.

V is TRBV5-1 and J is TRBJ1-1; perhaps TRBD1 as D (6 bases). CDR1 SGHRS and CDR2 YFSETQ come from the germline V gene. CDR3 size: 15 residues. The V gene lost 0 bases and the J gene lost 8 bases, with 17 bases spanning the gap. Written as DNA, the CDR3 is TGCGCCAGCAGCTTGGGAGGGTTCGACGGGACAGAAGCTTTCTTT. This codes for CASSLGGFDGTEAFF.

This clone has a handful of counts. The rearrangement uses TRBV6-8 and TRBJ1-2; 10 bases agree with TRBD1. V shed 10 bases, J shed 4 bases, and the junction held 12 bases outside the gene matches. Germline assignment: CDR1 MNHGY and CDR2 SAAAGT. The length of the CDR3 is 15 residues. In DNA form, the CDR3 reads TGTGCCACGGCTACTACCGGGACAGGGGTCTATGGCTACACCTTC. It specifies CATATTGTGVYGYTF.

The gene calls are TRBV5-1 and TRBJ1-3; D gene unclear. Trimming took 0 bases from V and 0 from J, leaving 7 bases between them. Germline CDR1 reads SGHRS; CDR2 reads YFSETQ. The CDR3 contains 15 residues. The CDR3: CASSLESSSGNTIYF. DNA for the CDR3: TGCGCCAGCAGCTTGGAGTCTAGCTCTGGAAACACCATATATTTT.

In its sample, this clone was seen a few times. The chain uses TRBV11-3 and TRBJ2-3; the D is unclear. Trimming took off 5 bases at V and 2 bases at J, with 11 bases between the two ends. The CDR3 consists of 14 residues. Germline-derived CDR1 and CDR2 are SGHNT and YENEEA. The CDR3 loop reads CASSQSVYTDTQYF. DNA for the CDR3: TGTGCCAGCAGCCAAAGCGTTTACACAGATACGCAGTATTTT.